This TCR beta chain was sequenced during a study of cytomegalovirus exposure and HLA in healthy donors (dated by TCRdb to about 2017). With regard to the full study: An earlier analysis of about 560 of the donors reported around 280 Gb of sequence data and 95 million to 130 million unique TCR beta sequences obtained from 150 million to 200 million T cells. Of the 300 to 450 genotyped donors, 81% were placed in the genetic ancestry cluster associated with self-reported Caucasian donors. Roughly 5 DR-DQ haplotypes were handled as single units for association and clustering because linkage in the cohort was strong. In a later genetic analysis, genome-wide SNP genotypes for about 55% of the 666 donors were used, and that subset was treated as a discovery cohort. Among under 450 genotyped donors of the cohort, an average of roughly 240,000 unique TCR beta nucleotide sequences were sequenced per donor, roughly a sixth of them non-productive. A separate validation cohort of 90 to 150 different subjects was used in addition to the approximately 700-subject first cohort. A later analysis re-examined previously published TCR beta repertoires from 600 to 700 donors and added high-resolution HLA genotyping to investigate patterns of TCR occurrence. The study profiled the T cell repertoires of around 700 subjects by immunosequencing and related them to cytomegalovirus serostatus. Donor age, sex, ethnicity and CMV serostatus were compiled alongside the repertoire data. The number of typed donors differed by locus: roughly 620-630 for A, B, C, DRB1 and DQB1; 500 to 550 for DQA1; approximately 600 for DPA1; and roughly 450 for DPB1. An earlier analysis of 500 to 650 of the donors applied high-throughput TCR beta sequencing to assess whether each TCR beta V gene segment acted as functional or pseudogenic. HLA typing covered class I and class II loci at four-digit resolution. Around 330 gigabases of sequencing data and 75 million to 85 million unique TCR sequences made up an early release that covered several hundred HLA-typed donors. Every repertoire in the discovery cohort had been generated on one and the same sequencing platform. Rather than drawing on any new phenotypic data, the later analysis identified candidate immune exposures from TCR beta sequences and the way those sequences occurred across donors. To predict cytomegalovirus infection status, the study combined high-throughput TCR immunosequencing, statistical association of individual TCRs with disease status, and machine learning. The aim of the study was to test whether cataloging public T cell receptors could identify signatures of past pathogen exposure.

What the authors observed across the whole study: In a later analysis, several top co-occurrence clusters were reported to appear linked to parvovirus B19, influenza, CMV and Epstein-Barr virus. An earlier analysis of around 500 of the donors showed that most TCR beta V segments appeared in productive rearrangements either about 87% or about 30% of the time, which broadly matched IMGT annotations. CMV serostatus was the only immune exposure information available for the cohort. In a later analysis, HLA-associated TCR beta chains showed more clonal expansion and lower generation probabilities than non-associated chains that were equally common. Sequencing depth was assumed to be roughly uniform across donors in the presence/absence analyses, though that assumption may not hold. In a later analysis, TCR association rates were found to vary across HLA loci, with the most associated TCRs seen for DRB1 alleles and the fewest for HLA-C alleles. Because HLA typing was unavailable for some donors at each locus, only the typed subset was used in association tests. The authors suggested that the approach could potentially be extended to other disease states and immunological phenotypes. The cohort was sequenced for TCR beta chains only, and without alpha or paired-chain data the features that could be detected were limited. The study listed around 160 TCR beta chains as associated with cytomegalovirus. When HLA alleles, especially DR and DQ, strongly co-occurred, TCR associations were difficult to assign to individual alleles. Most TCR sequences were seen in very few donors, while some public TCRs were found in many individuals. Linkage disequilibrium might explain the correlated functional status among segregating V segments, but an unknown experimental factor could not be ruled out. A later analysis associated about 16,000 TCR beta sequences with specific HLA alleles at a false discovery rate of 0.05. In a later genetic analysis, a missense DCLRE1C variant was associated with V-gene and J-gene trimming of TCR beta chains, and the association was replicated in an independent cohort. In vitro tests confirmed that a few of the cytomegalovirus-associated TCR beta chains recognize cytomegalovirus antigens. A later genetic analysis reported fewer N-insertions in productive TCRs among donors in an Asian-associated ancestry cluster than the approximately 670-donor mean. A further reported finding was that TCR beta sequences accurately predicted the HLA-A and HLA-B alleles for most subjects in the first cohort. In both the original and validation cohorts, the classifier was reported to diagnose cytomegalovirus status with high specificity and sensitivity. The 87-base-pair reads could not distinguish some IMGT-functional V segments, including TRBV6-2 and TRBV6-3, so those segments were excluded. A later analysis found that most CMV-associated TCR beta chains appeared HLA-restricted, with HLA associations seemingly driven largely by CMV exposure. Because counts were too low, under 20 rarely observed V segments, including chromosome 9 orphons, were left out of the earlier analysis of some 600 of the donors. A group of highly shared sequence variants was considered likely to be a technical artifact of the sequencing pipeline.

The germline V gene yields SQVTM for CDR1 and ANQGSEA for CDR2. V loses 2 bases, J loses 6 bases, and the germline ends lie 11 bases apart. The CDR3 spans 12 residues, from the cysteine through the phenylalanine. Only the CDR3 region is kept as DNA, spanning 36 bases read in frame from base 1. Library method: the immunoSEQ multiplex PCR assay. For the multiplex PCR, a mixture combining 60 forward primers for TCR Vbeta segments and 13 reverse primers for TCR Jbeta segments was used. The CDR3 region of rearranged TCR beta genes was amplified from genomic DNA with a multiplex PCR assay. The amplified TCR beta libraries were sequenced on the Illumina HiSeq System as 87-base-pair reads. In the paper's pipeline: A later analysis tallied around 80 million unique TCR beta chains across the 666 repertoires, and around 10 million of those chains were shared by two or more donors. To remove PCR and sequencing errors, raw reads were error-corrected and collapsed into unique sequences using a nearest-neighbor algorithm that merged closely related sequences. Alignment of CDR3 sequences to IMGT reference sequences was used to assign V, D and J gene segments. For a sequence to be retained, at least a six-nucleotide match to both a V gene segment and a J gene segment was required. Rearrangements were classified as productive when the CDR3 lacked stop codons and remained in frame with V and J, and all other rearrangements were classified as non-productive. CDR3 was defined by IMGT convention, running from the second conserved V-encoded cysteine to the conserved J-encoded phenylalanine. Sequences without an unambiguous match to a single V gene segment were excluded from the earlier analysis of about 600 of the donors. In an earlier analysis of 450 to 700 of the donors, V segments were called functional above 56.7% productive rearrangements and were called segregating when the between-donor standard deviation exceeded 5%. To diagnose cytomegalovirus status from the catalog of TCR beta chain sequences, a statistical classification framework was built. In a later analysis, V and J genes were assigned by comparing TCR nucleotide sequences against IMGT/GENE-DB human TR gene sequences. Using the TCRdist pipeline, a later analysis assigned CDR3 sequences along with most-parsimonious VDJ recombination scenarios. A later analysis defined each TCR beta chain by its CDR3 amino acid sequence plus V-gene family, and excluded reads lacking a unique V-gene family. As a way to deal with suspected cross-contamination and a sequencing artifact, a later analysis dropped hundreds of nucleotide sequences that were highly shared and had low generation probability. For each public chain, a later analysis derived a clonal expansion index from normalized ranks of inferred template counts within each repertoire. In a later analysis, generation probabilities were computed using a VDJ recombination model fitted to out-of-frame rearrangements, and the results were checked against IGoR. Hypergeometric tests were used in a later analysis to score TCR-TCR, TCR-HLA and TCR-CMV co-occurrence, with a repertoire-size bias correction applied to the TCR pairs. A later analysis estimated false discovery rates by permuting HLA or CMV assignments 20 times. In a later analysis, co-occurring TCRs were grouped with DBSCAN, and TCRdist sequence similarity was added when clustering was performed within HLA-allele-positive subsets. For co-occurrence clustering, repertoires with fewer than 30,000 or more than 120,000 public chains were excluded, along with about five repertoires with anomalous nucleotide sharing. TCRdb's version of the immuneACCESS table is confined to in-frame rearrangements and falls short of the full clone set. An unresolved V gene accounts for under half of the shortfall where checked; the remainder is of unknown origin. The V and J calls and the clone size are those of that table, but D and trimming were determined from the DNA. The sample contains under 110,000 clones, around 85% of them found a single time. Jointly, the top ten make up about 3.7% of the sample.

The cohort consisted of some 670 healthy bone marrow donors. Cohort members were all nominally healthy when sampled, although unrecorded immune exposures were likely present. The donor tested CMV seronegative and was one of the 352 seronegative cohort members. A peripheral blood sample was collected from each donor, and TCR beta sequencing was performed on peripheral blood mononuclear cells. The Qiagen DNeasy Blood Extraction Kit was used to extract genomic DNA from the blood cell samples. Remarks on this clone: The target of this receptor is not known. No much larger clonotype is one base removed from it; base qualities were not supplied.

The chain links TRBV29-1 with TRBJ2-7; no D gene call is confident. The receptor was isolated from a young man in good health and CMV-seronegative. Specimen: PBMCs. The CDR3 protein: CSVEKEPSEQYF. The DNA sequence is as follows: TGCAGCGTTGAAAAAGAGCCGTCCGAGCAGTACTTC.